This T cell receptor beta chain was observed in a study of CD8+CD57+ T cells in acquired aplastic anemia. In the study overall: When averaged, DNA from sorted CD4+ and CD8+ cells came to 3.2 ug. Study findings and constraints: Patients had roughly 30 CD8+ CDR3 sequences in common with controls (the shared set). Levels of CD8+ Simpson's diversity were not significantly distinct in patients versus controls.

Comment on this clonotype: What it recognizes is unknown.

The template for TCR beta VDJ and CDR3 sequence profiling was genomic DNA. TCRdb re-called the reads with MiXCR, one entry per CDR3 protein. This sample has 300,000 or so distinct CDR3 sequences, with about 56% found just once. The V and J ends lost 2 bases and 8 bases respectively, with 11 bases between them. Germline V gives CDR1 SGDLS, CDR2 YYNGEE. The CDR3 sequence is 14 residues long. This receptor was taken from a human donor with severe aplastic anemia or a healthy control (not recorded which). This sequence joins TRBV9 and TRBJ1-6; D not certain. Sequencing input: sorted CD4+, CD8+, or CD8+CD57+ T cells (not recorded which) from PBMCs. The CDR3 here is CASSVISNDSPLHF. CDR3 bases: TGTGCCAGCAGCGTTATCAGCAATGATTCACCCCTCCACTTT.